The 27 T cell receptor beta chains listed next were all sequenced from one sample in a study of blood T cell repertoires in COVID-19 (dated by TCRdb to the early 2020s). Libraries were made using the immunoSEQ multiplex PCR assay. The table was pulled from immuneACCESS by TCRdb, which kept in-frame rearrangements only. Such tables lose some clones; where checked, under half of the loss comes from unresolved V genes, and the rest has no known cause. Recorded for this sample are approximately 230,000 clones; 65% to 85% of them occurred a single time. Clones ranked in the top ten supply about 5.7% of the sample. Sequencing was carried out using peripheral blood. The receptors here all came from a man older than 75 with acute or convalescent COVID-19.

This clone was counted a single time. The chain employs TRBV3-1 (or the pseudogene TRBV3-2) and TRBJ2-1; 9 bases align to TRBD2. Germline loops: CDR1 LGHDT, CDR2 YNNKEL (reference sequence). The CDR3 runs to 16 residues. V trimming: 3 bases; J trimming: 8 bases; junction bases outside the gene matches: 11. CDR3 loop: CASSQGRSGSFDEQFF. The CDR3 region has the DNA TGTGCCAGCAGCCAGGGCCGTAGCGGGAGTTTCGATGAGCAGTTCTTC.

The rearrangement links TRBV24-1 to TRBJ2-5; D is possibly TRBD2 (6 bases). V shed 4 bases and J shed 3 bases, with 14 bases lying between them. From germline, CDR1 is KGHDR and CDR2 SFDVKD. There are 15 residues in the CDR3. The CDR3: CATSDPTGSEETQYF. The CDR3 DNA is TGTGCCACCAGTGACCCCACCGGGAGCGAAGAGACCCAGTACTTC.

Points on this clone: The sample has other DNA sequences that encode this CDR3 too. The rearrangement joins TRBV5-1 to TRBJ2-1; TRBD2 matches 9 bases. The CDR3 totals 15 residues. CDR1 is SGHRS, CDR2 YFSETQ, per germline. Unmatched junction bases numbered 3, after V lost 4 bases and J lost 1 base. Here the CDR3 DNA reads TGCGCCAGCAGCCCAGCGGGAGGATCCTACAATGAGCAGTTCTTC. The encoded protein is CASSPAGGSYNEQFF.

The V call is TRBV3-1 (or the pseudogene TRBV3-2), the J call TRBJ2-7, with 12 bases matching TRBD1. The germline V gene encodes CDR1 LGHDT and CDR2 YNNKEL (reference sequence). Germline trimming cut 4 bases from V and 6 bases from J; bases unmatched to any gene: 7. The CDR3 is 15 residues long. In DNA, the CDR3 is TGTGCCAGCAGCCCGACCGGGACAGGGGGCCTCGAGCAGTACTTC. Its translation: CASSPTGTGGLEQYF.

V usage is TRBV6-5 and J usage is TRBJ1-5, with D uncertain. The ends were cut back, 7 bases at V and 0 bases at J, with 7 bases in the middle. The CDR3 length is 13 residues. Germline assignment: CDR1 MNHEY and CDR2 SVGAGI. The CDR3 loop is CASKEGSNQPQHF. Here the CDR3 DNA reads TGTGCCAGCAAAGAGGGTAGCAATCAGCCCCAGCATTTT.

The chain employs TRBV5-4 and TRBJ1-2, with TRBD1 identical over 8 bases. This CDR3 contains 15 residues. The trim removed 0 bases at V and 2 bases at J, leaving 3 bases unmatched. CDR1 and CDR2 from the germline V gene are SGHNT and YYREEE (reference sequence). In DNA form, the CDR3 reads TGTGCCAGCAGCTTGGATCCAGGGGGCAACTATGGCTACACCTTC. Residues: CASSLDPGGNYGYTF.

V gene TRBV6-1 combines with J gene TRBJ1-2, with 9 bases fitting TRBD1. From germline, CDR1 is MNHNS and CDR2 SASEGT. This CDR3 region has 16 residues. The junction had 13 bases not matched to a gene; V was cut back by 4 bases and J by 7 bases. The CDR3 DNA is TGTGCCAGCAGTGTAGGGACAGGGCGGTCGAGAAGTGGCTACACCTTC. Its protein product is CASSVGTGRSRSGYTF.

This clone came up once. This chain joins TRBV28 and TRBJ2-5; D is possibly TRBD1 (7 bases). CDR3 length equals 16 residues. Trimming removed 3 bases at V and 2 bases at J, with 16 bases between. Germline lookup yields CDR1 MDHEN and CDR2 SYDVKM. CDR3 sequence reads: CASSFSGAGGQETQYF. DNA of the CDR3: TGTGCCAGCAGTTTTAGTGGGGCAGGGGGGCAAGAGACCCAGTACTTC.

V usage is TRBV19 and J usage is TRBJ2-2; 7 nucleotides match TRBD1. J was trimmed by 1 base and V by 5 bases; bases with no gene match: 4. The CDR3 has 15 residues. From germline, CDR1 is LNHDA and CDR2 SQIVND (reference sequence). In DNA, the CDR3 is TGTGCCAGTAGTGGGACAGATTTGAACACCGGGGAGCTGTTTTTT. Its protein is CASSGTDLNTGELFF.

The rearrangement joins TRBV5-6 to TRBJ2-5; a weak D match, TRBD2 (5 bases). Germline V lookup: CDR1 SGHDT, CDR2 YYEEEE. Trimming left V 4 bases short and J 7 bases short, with 20 bases between. The CDR3 consists of 15 residues. The CDR3 coding sequence is TGTGCCAGCAGCCATGAAGGGAGAGATGTTGGGACCCAGTACTTC. Encoded protein: CASSHEGRDVGTQYF.

Concerning this clone: The sample has other DNA sequences that encode this CDR3 too. This chain links TRBV6-5 with TRBJ2-1; D is undetermined. Trimming took 7 bases from V and 6 from J, leaving 7 bases between them. The V gene's germline CDR1 is MNHEY and CDR2 SVGAGI. The CDR3 has 11 residues. CDR3 sequence reads: CASTRGNEQFF. Here the CDR3 DNA reads TGTGCCAGCACCCGCGGCAATGAGCAGTTCTTC.

CDR3 residues: CASSEALTTNYGYTF. DNA for the CDR3: TGTGCCAGCAGTGAAGCGCTCACAACTAACTATGGCTACACCTTC. This rearrangement joins TRBV6-1 to TRBJ1-2; D is uncertain. CDR1 is MNHNS and CDR2 is SASEGT in the germline V gene. V dropped 0 bases and J dropped 0 bases, with 8 bases sitting between them. The CDR3 has 15 residues.

The gene calls are TRBV19 and TRBJ2-3; 11 nucleotides match TRBD2. Unmatched junction bases numbered 7, after V lost 7 bases and J lost 4 bases. CDR3 length equals 15 residues. Germline CDR1 and CDR2: LNHDA and SQIVND (reference sequence). CDR3 residues: CASIGTSGGPDTQYF. CDR3 DNA sequence: TGTGCCAGTATCGGAACTAGCGGGGGCCCAGATACGCAGTATTTT.

Only a few counts were recorded for this clone. The gene calls are TRBV7-6 and TRBJ2-2; D is unclear. V lost 0 bases and J 5 bases, leaving 10 bases between the germline ends. The CDR3 has 15 amino acids. Germline V gene lookup returns CDR1 SGHVS and CDR2 FNYEAQ. DNA of the CDR3: TGTGCCAGCAGCTTAGCGTTGGCTCTGACCGGGGAGCTGTTTTTT. Protein product: CASSLALALTGELFF.

This clone was picked up one time. V is TRBV3-1 (or the pseudogene TRBV3-2) and J is TRBJ2-3; a possible D gene is TRBD2 (6 bases). Germline V gene data show CDR1 as LGHDT and CDR2 as YNNKEL (reference sequence). Trimming took 1 base from V and 0 from J, leaving 20 bases between them. The CDR3 has 19 residues. The CDR3 spells CASSQAVRGLRISTDTQYF. The DNA for the CDR3 is TGTGCCAGCAGCCAAGCCGTTCGGGGACTGCGAATTAGCACAGATACGCAGTATTTT.

There are a few counts of this clone. The gene calls are TRBV28 and TRBJ2-7; D may be TRBD2 (5 bases). Germline CDR1 and CDR2: MDHEN and SYDVKM. The CDR3 extends over 15 amino acids. Trimming stripped 6 bases from V and 0 bases from J, with 15 bases between. As DNA, the CDR3 is TGTGCCAGCAGGAGGGCCTATACCAGCTCCTACGAGCAGTACTTC. This translates into CASRRAYTSSYEQYF.

J is TRBJ2-7 and V is TRBV23-1, with 9 bases lining up with TRBD1. TRBV23-1 is labeled an ORF, and its function is uncertain. The CDR3 extends over 16 amino acids. The J segment lost 2 bases and the V segment lost 3 bases, leaving 8 bases of the junction unmatched. CDR3 sequence reads: CASSHPTGGYPYEQYF. The CDR3, as DNA: TGCGCCAGCAGTCACCCGACAGGGGGTTATCCCTACGAGCAGTACTTC.

The chain carries TRBV29-1 and TRBJ1-1; 8 bases match TRBD1. There are 14 residues in the CDR3. Germline V gives CDR1 SQVTM, CDR2 ANQGSEA. Losses at the gene ends were 6 bases for V and 5 bases for J; bases not matched to a gene: 11. The CDR3 region has the DNA TGCAGCGTCGCAGCCGGGACAGGATTGACTGAAGCTTTCTTT. This sequence encodes CSVAAGTGLTEAFF.

This sequence joins TRBV29-1 and TRBJ1-2; 8 nucleotides line up with TRBD1. The CDR3 has 13 residues. Germline-derived CDR1 and CDR2 are SQVTM and ANQGSEA. V trimming: 6 bases; J trimming: 1 base; junction bases outside the gene matches: 4. For the CDR3, the DNA is TGCAGCGTAGGGACAGGCGTTAACTATGGCTACACCTTC. Amino acids: CSVGTGVNYGYTF.

The rearrangement joins TRBV4-2 to TRBJ1-1; D perhaps matches TRBD1 (6 bases). This CDR3 region has 15 residues. Looked up from germline, CDR1 is LGHNA and CDR2 is YNFKEQ. Trimming pared 4 bases from V and 4 bases from J, leaving 16 bases between. The CDR3, as DNA: TGTGCCAGCAGCCCGGCCGGGACACAGGGCACTGAAGCTTTCTTT. It yields the protein CASSPAGTQGTEAFF.

The J gene is TRBJ2-1, the V gene TRBV7-9; 8 bases map to TRBD1. This CDR3 is built from 14 residues. J was trimmed by 9 bases and V by 5 bases; bases with no gene match: 9. CDR1 and CDR2 (germline): SEHNR, FQNEAQ (reference sequence). The CDR3 region is CASSKGQGLSEQFF. The CDR3 DNA reads as TGTGCCAGCAGCAAAGGACAGGGTTTGTCTGAGCAGTTCTTC.

The chain has TRBV28 and TRBJ2-7; TRBD1 aligns across 8 bases. Per germline, CDR1 MDHEN and CDR2 SYDVKM. This CDR3 has 13 residues. V trimming: 5 bases; J trimming: 3 bases; junction bases outside the gene matches: 3. CDR3 residues: CASSQGARYEQYF. The CDR3 DNA reads TGTGCCAGCAGTCAGGGGGCCCGCTACGAGCAGTACTTC.

The rearrangement links TRBV28 to TRBJ2-3; possible D gene TRBD1, 6 bases. Germline CDR1 reads MDHEN; CDR2 reads SYDVKM. The V gene lost 7 bases and the J gene lost 7 bases, with 15 bases spanning the gap. The CDR3 consists of 13 residues. The CDR3 nucleotides read TGTGCCAGCAATGGGGGCGCCACCAATACGCAGTATTTT. Amino acid sequence: CASNGGATNTQYF. The full variable domain, with the rest looked up from reference TRBV28 and TRBJ2-3, is DVKVTQSSRYLVKRTGEKVFLECVQDMDHENMFWYRQDPGLGLRLIYFSYDVKMKEKGDIPEGYSVSREKKERFSLILESASTNQTSMYLCASNGGATNTQYFGPGTRLTVL.

This sequence joins TRBV9 and TRBJ2-7, with D possibly being TRBD2 (5 bases). Germline V gene data show CDR1 as SGDLS and CDR2 as YYNGEE. The CDR3 runs 14 residues. Trimming stripped 6 bases from V and 2 bases from J, with 15 bases between. CDR3 nucleotide sequence: TGTGCCAGCACCCCGGGAATATTAACCTACGAGCAGTACTTC. Encoded protein: CASTPGILTYEQYF. The variable domain in full, with the rest retrieved from reference TRBV9 and TRBJ2-7, is DSGVTQTPKHLITATGQRVTLRCSPRSGDLSVYWYQQSLDQGLQFLIQYYNGEERAKGNILERFSAQQFPDLHSELNLSSLELGDSALYFCASTPGILTYEQYFGPGTRLTVT.

This rearrangement joins TRBV28 to TRBJ1-1; TRBD1 matches at 8 bases. The CDR3 runs to 16 residues. V gave up 8 bases and J gave up 1 base; unmatched junction bases: 12. Germline CDR1 reads MDHEN; CDR2 reads SYDVKM. In DNA, the CDR3 is TGTGCCAGCGGGAGATCCCGCGGGACAGGGAACACTGAAGCTTTCTTT. Amino acid sequence: CASGRSRGTGNTEAFF.

This chain links TRBV2 with TRBJ2-7; perhaps TRBD1 as D (5 bases). V lost 6 bases to trimming and J lost 3 bases, with 12 bases between them. Germline CDR1 SNHLY, CDR2 FYNNEI. The CDR3 runs to 13 residues. CDR3 coding DNA: TGTGCCAGCAGGGAGACAGCCTTCTACGAGCAGTACTTC. Translation gives CASRETAFYEQYF. Based on the CDR3 plus reference TRBV2 and TRBJ2-7, the full variable domain is EPEVTQTPSHQVTQMGQEVILRCVPISNHLYFYWYRQILGQKVEFLVSFYNNEISEKSEIFDDQFSVERPDGSNFTLKIRSTKLEDSAMYFCASRETAFYEQYFGPGTRLTVT.

This sequence joins TRBV6-5 and TRBJ1-1; no clear D gene. Germline assignment: CDR1 MNHEY and CDR2 SVGAGI. The CDR3 has 14 residues. Trimming removed 0 bases from V and 1 base from J, with 6 bases in between. CDR3 bases: TGTGCCAGCAGTTACTCCACGAGGAACACTGAAGCTTTCTTT. This codes for CASSYSTRNTEAFF.